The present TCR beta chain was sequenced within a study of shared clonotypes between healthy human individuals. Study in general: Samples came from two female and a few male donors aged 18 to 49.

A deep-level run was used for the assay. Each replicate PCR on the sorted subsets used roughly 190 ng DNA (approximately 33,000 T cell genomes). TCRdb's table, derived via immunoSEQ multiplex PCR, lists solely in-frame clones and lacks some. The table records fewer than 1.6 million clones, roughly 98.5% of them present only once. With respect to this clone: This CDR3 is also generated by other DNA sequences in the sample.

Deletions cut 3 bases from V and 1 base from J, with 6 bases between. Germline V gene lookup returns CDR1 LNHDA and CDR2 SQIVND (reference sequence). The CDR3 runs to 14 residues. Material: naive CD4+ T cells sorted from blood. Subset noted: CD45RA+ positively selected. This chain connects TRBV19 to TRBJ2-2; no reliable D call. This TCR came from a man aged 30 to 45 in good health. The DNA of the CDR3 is TGTGCCAGTAGTATCACAGTGAACACCGGGGAGCTGTTTTTT. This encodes CASSITVNTGELFF.